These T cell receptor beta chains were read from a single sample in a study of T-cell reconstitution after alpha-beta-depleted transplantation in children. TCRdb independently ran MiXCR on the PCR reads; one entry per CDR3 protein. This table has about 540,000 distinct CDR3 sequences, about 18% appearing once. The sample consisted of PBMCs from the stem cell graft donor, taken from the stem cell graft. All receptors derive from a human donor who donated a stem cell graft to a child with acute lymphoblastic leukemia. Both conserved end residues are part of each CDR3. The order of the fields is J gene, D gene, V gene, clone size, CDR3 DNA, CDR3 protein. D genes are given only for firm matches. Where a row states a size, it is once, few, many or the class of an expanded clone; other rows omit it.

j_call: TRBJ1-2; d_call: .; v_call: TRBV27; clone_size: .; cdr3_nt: TGTGCCAGCAGTTTTTCACCCTACTATGGCTACACCTTC; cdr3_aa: CASSFSPYYGYTF
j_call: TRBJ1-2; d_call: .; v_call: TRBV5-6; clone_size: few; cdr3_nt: TGTGCCAGCAGCTTGGAGGGTTTTTATGGCTACACCTTC; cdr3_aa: CASSLEGFYGYTF
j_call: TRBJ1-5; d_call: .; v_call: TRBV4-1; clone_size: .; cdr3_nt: TGCGCCAGCAGCCAAGATGGCGGGGGCCGGAGCAATCAGCCCCAGCATTTT; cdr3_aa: CASSQDGGGRSNQPQHF
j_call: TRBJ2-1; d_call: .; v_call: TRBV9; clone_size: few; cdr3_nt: TGTGCCAGCAGCGTAGAATACTCCAATGAGCAGTTCTTC; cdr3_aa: CASSVEYSNEQFF
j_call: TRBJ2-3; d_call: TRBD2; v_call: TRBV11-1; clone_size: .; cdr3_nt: TGTGCCAGCAGCCTGGGACTAGCGCAAAGAGCCCCTTCTAATACGCAGTATTTT; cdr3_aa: CASSLGLAQRAPSNTQYF
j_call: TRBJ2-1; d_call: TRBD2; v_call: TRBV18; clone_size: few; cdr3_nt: TGTGCCAGCACCGGAGCGGGAGGGTACGATGAGCAGTTCTTC; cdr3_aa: CASTGAGGYDEQFF
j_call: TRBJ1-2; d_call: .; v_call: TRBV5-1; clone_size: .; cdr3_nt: TGCGCCAGCAGCTTGGCCGGGGGGGGCAACTATGGCTACACCTTC; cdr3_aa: CASSLAGGGNYGYTF
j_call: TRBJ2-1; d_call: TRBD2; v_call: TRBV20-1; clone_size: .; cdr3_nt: TGCAGTGCTGGAGTTGGGACTAGCCCCTACAATGAGCAGTTCTTC; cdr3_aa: CSAGVGTSPYNEQFF
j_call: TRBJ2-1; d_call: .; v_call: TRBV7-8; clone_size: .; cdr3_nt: TGTGCCAGCAGCCCCCGGACTCGCGGGACGTTAAATGAGCAGTTCTTC; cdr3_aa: CASSPRTRGTLNEQFF
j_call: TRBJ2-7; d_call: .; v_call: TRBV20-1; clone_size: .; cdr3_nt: TGCAGTGCTAGGGCTCTCGTTTCCTACGAGCAGTACTTC; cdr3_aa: CSARALVSYEQYF
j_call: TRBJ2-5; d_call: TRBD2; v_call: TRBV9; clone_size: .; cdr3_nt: TGTGCCAGCAGCGCGGGACTAGGCGAAGAGACCCAGTACTTC; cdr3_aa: CASSAGLGEETQYF
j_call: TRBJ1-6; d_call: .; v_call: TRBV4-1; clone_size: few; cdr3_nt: TGCGCCAGCAGCCAAGCGGCAGGAATGATTTCACCCCTCCACTTT; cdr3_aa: CASSQAAGMISPLHF
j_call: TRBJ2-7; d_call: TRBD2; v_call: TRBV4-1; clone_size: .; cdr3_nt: TGCGCCAGCAGCCAAGAGGGGGAGGGGCGGCAGTACTTC; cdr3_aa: CASSQEGEGRQYF
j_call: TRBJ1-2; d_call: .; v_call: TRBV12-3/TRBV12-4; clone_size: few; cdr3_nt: TGTGCCAGCAGTTCGGGGACCTTTGCTTATGGCTACACCTTC; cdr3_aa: CASSSGTFAYGYTF
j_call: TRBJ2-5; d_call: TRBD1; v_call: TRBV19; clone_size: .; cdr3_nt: TGTGCCAGTAGTAGACTCGGGACAGCGCAAGAGACCCAGTACTTC; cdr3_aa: CASSRLGTAQETQYF
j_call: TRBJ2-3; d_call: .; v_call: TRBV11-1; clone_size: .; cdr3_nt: TGTGCCAGCAGCTTAGCGAGGAGGGCCGATACGCAGTATTTT; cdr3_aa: CASSLARRADTQYF
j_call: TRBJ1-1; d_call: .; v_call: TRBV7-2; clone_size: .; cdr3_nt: TGTGCCAGCAGCCAGTGGGGGGGAAAGGCTGAAGCTTTCTTT; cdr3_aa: CASSQWGGKAEAFF
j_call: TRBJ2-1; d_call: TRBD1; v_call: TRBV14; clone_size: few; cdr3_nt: TGTGCCAGCAGCCGATTGGGACAGCGACTTGTAGATGAGCAGTTCTTC; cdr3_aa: CASSRLGQRLVDEQFF
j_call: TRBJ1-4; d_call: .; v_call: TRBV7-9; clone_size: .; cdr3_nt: TGTGCCAGCAGCCGAGGGTCCGAAAAACTGTTTTTT; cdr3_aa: CASSRGSEKLFF